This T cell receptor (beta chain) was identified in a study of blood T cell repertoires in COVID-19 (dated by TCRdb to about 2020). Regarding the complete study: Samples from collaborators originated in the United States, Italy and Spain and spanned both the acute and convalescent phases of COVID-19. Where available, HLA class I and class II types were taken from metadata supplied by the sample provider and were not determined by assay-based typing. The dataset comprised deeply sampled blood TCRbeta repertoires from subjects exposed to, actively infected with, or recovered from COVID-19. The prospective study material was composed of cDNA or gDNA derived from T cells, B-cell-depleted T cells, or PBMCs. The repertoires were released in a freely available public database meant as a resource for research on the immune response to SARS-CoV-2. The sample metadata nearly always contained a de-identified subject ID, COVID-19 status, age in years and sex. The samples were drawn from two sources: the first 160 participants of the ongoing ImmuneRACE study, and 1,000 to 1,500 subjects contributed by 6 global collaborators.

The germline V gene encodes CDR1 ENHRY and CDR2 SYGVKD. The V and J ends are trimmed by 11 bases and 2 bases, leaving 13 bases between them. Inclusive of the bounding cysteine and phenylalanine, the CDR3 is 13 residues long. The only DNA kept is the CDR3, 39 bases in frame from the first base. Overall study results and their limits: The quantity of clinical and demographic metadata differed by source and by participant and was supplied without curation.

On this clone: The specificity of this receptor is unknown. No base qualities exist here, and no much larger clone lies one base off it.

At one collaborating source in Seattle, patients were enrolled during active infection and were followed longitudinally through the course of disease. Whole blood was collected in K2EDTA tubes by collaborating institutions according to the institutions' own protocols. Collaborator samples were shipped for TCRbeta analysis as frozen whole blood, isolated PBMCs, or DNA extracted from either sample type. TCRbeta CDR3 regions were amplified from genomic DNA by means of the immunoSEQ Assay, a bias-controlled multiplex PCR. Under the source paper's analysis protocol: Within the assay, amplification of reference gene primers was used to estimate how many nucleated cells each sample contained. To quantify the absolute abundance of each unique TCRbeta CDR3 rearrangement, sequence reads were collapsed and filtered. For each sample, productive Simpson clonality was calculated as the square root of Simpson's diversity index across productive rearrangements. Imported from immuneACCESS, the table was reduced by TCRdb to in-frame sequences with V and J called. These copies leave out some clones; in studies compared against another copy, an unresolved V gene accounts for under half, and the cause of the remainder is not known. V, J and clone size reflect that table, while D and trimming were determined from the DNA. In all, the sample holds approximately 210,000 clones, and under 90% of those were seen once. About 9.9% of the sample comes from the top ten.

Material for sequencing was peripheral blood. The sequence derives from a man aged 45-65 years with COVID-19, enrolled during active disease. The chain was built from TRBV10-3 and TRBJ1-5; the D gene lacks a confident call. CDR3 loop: CASRLEGNQPQHF. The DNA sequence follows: TGTGCCTCAAGACTTGAGGGCAATCAGCCCCAGCATTTT.